This entry lists 17 T cell receptor beta chains sequenced from one sample in a study of CD8+ T cells in alopecia areata. Stated treatment: oral pan-JAK inhibitor, 5-10 mg twice daily. As the sequencing template, cDNA was produced by extracting RNA and reverse transcribing it. The table came from immunoSEQ multiplex PCR; TCRdb's copy has only in-frame clones and leaves some out. The sample yields roughly 200,000 clones, 30% to 40% seen once. Sequencing used CD4+ T cells sorted from blood, obtained between weeks 30 and 35, from a patient treated with tofacitinib. The origin of the receptors is a human donor with alopecia areata.

V and J are TRBV9 and TRBJ2-3, with D perhaps matching TRBD2 (6 bases). Trimming took off 0 bases at V and 14 bases at J, with 13 bases between the two ends. This CDR3 has 12 amino acids. Germline-derived CDR1 and CDR2 are SGDLS and YYNGEE. The chain's CDR3 is CASSVEWEEMYF. DNA of the CDR3: TGTGCCAGCAGCGTAGAGTGGGAGGAGATGTATTTT.

A few counts support this clone. This rearrangement joins TRBV30 to TRBJ1-2; no definite D call. The V end was cut by 6 bases, the J end by 7 bases, with 24 bases between. The V gene's germline CDR1 is GTSNPN and CDR2 SVGIG (reference sequence). This CDR3 has 15 residues. The CDR3 sequence: CACSQGLSSVGGYTF. CDR3 nucleotide sequence: TGTGCCTGTTCCCAAGGACTCTCATCCGTTGGTGGCTACACCTTC.

This rearrangement joins TRBV18 to TRBJ2-1; D is undetermined. Trimming pared 4 bases from V and 5 bases from J, leaving 21 bases between. Germline CDR1 reads KGHSH; CDR2 reads LQKENI. CDR3 length: 17 amino acids. DNA for the CDR3: TGTGCCAGCTCACGCAGTCGGACGGTGAGTTGGGACAATGAGCAGTTCTTC. It encodes CASSRSRTVSWDNEQFF.

This chain connects TRBV11-3 to TRBJ1-2; tentatively, D is TRBD1 (6 bases). CDR1 is SGHNT and CDR2 is YENEEA in the germline V gene. CDR3 size: 17 residues. V lost 4 bases to trimming and J lost 3 bases, with 21 bases between them. CDR3 region: CASSSTRTEARDYGYTF. The CDR3 nucleotides are TGTGCCAGCAGCTCCACCCGGACAGAGGCTAGGGACTATGGCTACACCTTC.

The chain links TRBV5-1 to TRBJ2-1; 9 positions match TRBD2. The ends lost 5 bases at V and 6 bases at J; junction bases unmatched: 6. This CDR3 has 14 amino acids. The germline V gene has CDR1 SGHRS and CDR2 YFSETQ. The CDR3 coding sequence is TGCGCCAGCAGTCGGACTAGCGCCTCCAATGAGCAGTTCTTC. Residues: CASSRTSASNEQFF.

The chain employs TRBV5-6 and TRBJ2-1; 11 nucleotides align to TRBD1. The V gene's germline CDR1 is SGHDT and CDR2 YYEEEE. The CDR3 is made up of 16 amino acids. The ends lost 2 bases at V and 3 bases at J; junction bases unmatched: 4. The CDR3 bases are TGTGCCAGCAGCTTCGCCGGGACAGGGGGCTACAATGAGCAGTTCTTC. Residues: CASSFAGTGGYNEQFF.

The CDR3 region is CASSPTGEAEQYF. The CDR3 bases are TGTGCCAGCTCACCTACAGGGGAGGCCGAGCAGTACTTC. The genes are TRBV18 and TRBJ2-7, with D possibly matching TRBD1 (7 bases). The germline gives CDR1 KGHSH, CDR2 LQKENI. The CDR3 extends over 13 amino acids. Trimming removed 3 bases from V and 6 bases from J, with 12 bases in between.

The chain uses TRBV30 and TRBJ2-2; D unclear. Trimming cost V 4 bases and J 2 bases, with 5 bases left between them. Germline lookup yields CDR1 GTSNPN and CDR2 SVGIG (reference sequence). This CDR3 comprises 12 residues. The CDR3 protein is CAWNSNTGELFF. The CDR3 nucleotides are TGTGCCTGGAACAGCAACACCGGGGAGCTGTTTTTT.

The chain combines TRBV6-4 with TRBJ1-1, with no clear D. The CDR3 totals 13 residues. The V and J ends lost 4 bases and 1 base respectively, with 7 bases between them. CDR1 and CDR2 from the germline V gene are MRHNA and SNTAGT. The CDR3 is CASSAQENTEAFF. The CDR3 nucleotides read TGTGCCAGCAGTGCCCAGGAGAACACTGAAGCTTTCTTT.

This clone was recorded only once. The chain combines TRBV4-1 with TRBJ1-2; D is undetermined. CDR3 length: 15 amino acids. With 4 bases removed from V and 0 bases from J, the gap between germline ends came to 12 bases. The germline V gene encodes CDR1 MGHRA and CDR2 YSYEKL. CDR3 loop: CASSREQLANYGYTF. The CDR3, as DNA: TGCGCCAGCAGCCGCGAACAGCTGGCTAACTATGGCTACACCTTC.

The rearrangement links TRBV6-5 to TRBJ1-3; D is possibly TRBD1 (5 bases). This CDR3 spans 15 amino acids. The V gene's germline CDR1 is MNHEY and CDR2 SVGAGI. V lost 0 bases, J lost 8 bases, and 14 bases lay in between. The CDR3 coding sequence is TGTGCCAGCAGTTACTCAACGGGACGGAGGGACACCATATATTTT. The encoded protein is CASSYSTGRRDTIYF.

This sequence joins TRBV7-2 and TRBJ2-1; D is possibly TRBD1 or TRBD2 (5 bases each). This CDR3 comprises 16 residues. Germline V gene sequence: CDR1 SGHTA, CDR2 FQGNSA. V lost 6 bases and J 0 bases, leaving 15 bases between the germline ends. In DNA, the CDR3 is TGTGCCAGCAGGGAACCGGGACGTAGCTCCTACAATGAGCAGTTCTTC. This translates into CASREPGRSSYNEQFF.

This chain joins TRBV7-9 and TRBJ1-1; D is unclear. Germline V gene sequence: CDR1 SEHNR, CDR2 FQNEAQ (reference sequence). V lost 3 bases, J lost 4 bases, and 12 bases lay in between. The CDR3 extends over 14 amino acids. CDR3 DNA: TGTGCCAGCAGCTTCAACGTAGTAGGCACTGAAGCTTTCTTT. Its translation is CASSFNVVGTEAFF.

The V and J genes are TRBV7-9 and TRBJ1-4, with 7 bases aligning to TRBD1. V dropped 10 bases and J dropped 8; count of bases not matched to a gene: 10. The CDR3 totals 13 residues. CDR1 SEHNR and CDR2 FQNEAQ come from the germline V gene (reference sequence). The CDR3 region has the DNA TGTGCCACAGGAAGGGGGCGGGCGGAAAAACTGTTTTTT. It codes for CATGRGRAEKLFF. Variable domain in full (rest from reference TRBV7-9 and TRBJ1-4): DTGVSQNPRHKITKRGQNVTFRCDPISEHNRLYWYRQTLGQGPEFLTYFQNEAQLEKSRLLSDRFSAERPKGSFSTLEIQRTEQGDSAMYLCATGRGRAEKLFFGSGTQLSVL.

This clone has just one count. The CDR3 nucleotides read TGCAGCGTTGTTAGTCCCTTGAGGGGTGAAGCTTTCTTT. Protein sequence: CSVVSPLRGEAFF. This chain links TRBV29-1 with TRBJ1-1; tentatively, D is TRBD1 (5 bases). The V gene's germline CDR1 is SQVTM and CDR2 ANQGSEA. Trimming left V 4 bases short and J 7 bases short, with 16 bases between. The CDR3 extends over 13 amino acids.

The genes are TRBV5-6 and TRBJ1-1; 8 bases are shared with TRBD1. Unmatched junction bases numbered 3, after V lost 4 bases and J lost 7 bases. The CDR3 is made up of 12 amino acids. Per germline, CDR1 SGHDT and CDR2 YYEEEE. The CDR3 DNA follows: TGTGCCAGCAGCCACACAGGGGGTGAAGCTTTCTTT. Translating it yields CASSHTGGEAFF.

This clone has a handful of counts. V gene TRBV6-1 combines with J gene TRBJ2-6; 9 bases are shared with TRBD1. The V and J ends lost 3 bases and 0 bases, in that order; junction bases with no gene match: 6. The CDR3 sequence is 18 residues long. CDR1 MNHNS and CDR2 SASEGT come from the germline V gene. Here the CDR3 DNA reads TGTGCCAGCAGTGATCCCCGGGACAGGGACTCTGGGGCCAACGTCCTGACTTTC. Amino acids: CASSDPRDRDSGANVLTF.